This T cell receptor (beta chain) appears in the sequencing data of a study of cytomegalovirus exposure and HLA in healthy donors. Study at large: Researchers previously reported finding fewer than 140 million unique TCR beta sequences from about 200 million T cells.

60 Vbeta and 13 Jbeta primers were used in PCR. Data came from immunoSEQ multiplex PCR; TCRdb stores just in-frame clones and leaves some out. Among fewer than 40,000 clones listed, roughly two thirds were seen once. This CDR3 is built from 14 residues. Per the germline V gene, CDR1 is SGDLS and CDR2 is YYNGEE. Regarding this clone: A read error may account for a junction end that differs from germline.

Sequencing was performed on PBMCs. V and J are TRBV9 and TRBJ2-3; D is possibly TRBD1 (6 bases). The origin of this receptor is a man aged 35 to 55 in good health and CMV-seropositive. The DNA for the CDR3 is TGTGCCAGCACCGTAGGTGGGGGCGCAGATACGCAGTATTTT. Its translation: CASTVGGGADTQYF.